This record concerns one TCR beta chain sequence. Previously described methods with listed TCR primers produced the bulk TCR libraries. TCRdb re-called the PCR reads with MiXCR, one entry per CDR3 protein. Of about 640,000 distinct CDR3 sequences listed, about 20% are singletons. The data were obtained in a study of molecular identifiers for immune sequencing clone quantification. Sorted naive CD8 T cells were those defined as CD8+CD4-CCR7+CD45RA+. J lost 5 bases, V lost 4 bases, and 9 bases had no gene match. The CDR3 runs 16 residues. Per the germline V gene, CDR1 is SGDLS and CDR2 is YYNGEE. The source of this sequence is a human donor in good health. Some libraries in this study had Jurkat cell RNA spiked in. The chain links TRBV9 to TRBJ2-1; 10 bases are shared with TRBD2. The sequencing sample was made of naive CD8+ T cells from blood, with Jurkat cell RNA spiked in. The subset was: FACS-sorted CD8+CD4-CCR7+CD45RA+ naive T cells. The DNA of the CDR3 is TGTGCCAGCAGCCCGTGGACTAGCGGAACCAACAATGAGCAGTTCTTC. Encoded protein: CASSPWTSGTNNEQFF.